This T cell receptor beta chain was recovered during a study of cytomegalovirus exposure and HLA in healthy donors. Regarding the study as a whole: The classifier was said to identify cytomegalovirus status with high specificity and sensitivity.

Comments on this clone: Its specificity is unknown.

PCR employed 60 Vbeta and 13 Jbeta primers. Here immunoSEQ multiplex PCR was the method, and the copy in TCRdb shows in-frame clones only, minus some. Of about 170,000 clones in the sample, roughly two thirds are singletons; the top ten hold approximately 5.4%. This CDR3 is 12 amino acids long. Per germline, CDR1 SGHTA and CDR2 FQGNSA. Trimming removed 10 bases from V and 2 bases from J, with 10 bases in between. This TCR was sampled from a woman aged 18-30 years in good health and CMV-seropositive. The specimen sequenced was PBMCs. V and J are TRBV7-2 and TRBJ2-3; D might be TRBD2 (7 bases). DNA for the CDR3: TGTGCCACGGGGGGCTCCACAGATACGCAGTATTTT. Amino acids: CATGGSTDTQYF.